This TCR beta chain originates from a study of beta chain features in type 1 diabetes (dated by TCRdb to 2016 to 2019). Context from the whole study: Mean age, gender distribution, total cell number and subset yield did not differ between patients and healthy donors. The study compared the TCRB repertoires of sorted circulating CD4+ T cell subsets in recently diagnosed type 1 diabetes patients with those in matched healthy donors. A total of roughly 100,000,000 sorted cells were examined across all samples, and the number of cells per subset was strongly correlated with RNA yield. Regulatory and stem cell-like memory subsets were isolated from only 8 patients and roughly eight healthy donors, whereas naive and central memory subsets came from all 30 or so donors. Overall results and qualifications from the work: HLA sub-analyses involved small numbers of individuals, so any influence of HLA type on TCRB rearrangement remained unresolved. Shorter templates might have been favored by PCR, but patient and control samples were amplified and corrected together, so both groups would have been affected equally by any skew. Sequencing cDNA rather than genomic DNA could over-represent highly expressing activated cells, although activation and CD3 levels did not differ between groups. Type 1 diabetes patients showed a moderate but significant shortening of TCRB CDR3 length in all four CD4+ subsets. At VDJ recombination sites, type 1 diabetes patients had fewer insertions and more deleted nucleotides, which implies abnormalities in thymic rearrangement. Naive, central memory and regulatory TCRB repertoires appeared to be more similar among patients than among healthy donors.

From each donor, a single peripheral blood sample of approximately 120 mL on average was drawn into heparinised tubes. A BD FACSAria II and a panel including CD45RO, CCR7, CD25, CD127, CD95 and CD27 were used to sort naive, central memory, regulatory and stem cell-like memory CD4+ T cells. All sorted populations exceeded 95% purity. PBMCs were isolated right away by Lymphoprep density gradient centrifugation and were stained directly, without culture. Samples were stained and sorted in pairs, with one healthy donor and one patient per experiment, so that batch effects were minimized. The High Capacity cDNA Reverse Transcription Kit was used to reverse transcribe all of the isolated RNA, meaning that expressed TCRB transcripts were what got sequenced. Naive, central memory and regulatory T cell samples underwent deep immunoSEQ sequencing, averaging roughly 3.3 million total reads per sample. Sorted cells were lysed in RLT buffer, and RNA was extracted using DNase-treated RNeasy Micro or Mini kits according to cell number. To prevent cross-contamination, every cell subset was processed on its own, while patient and healthy donor samples were processed together. Using the immunoSEQ multiplex PCR, TCRB sequences were amplified from cDNA into 87-bp fragments spanning the CDR3 region. The amplicons were sequenced using the Illumina HiSeq platform. In the authors' own workflow: PCR bias was computationally corrected using synthetic template baselines, reads within Hamming distance 2 were collapsed, and singletons that could not be merged were discarded. Reads were aligned to IMGT to assign V, D and J genes, CDR3 length, and insertions or deletions at six rearrangement sites. Clonotype counts were normalized to sorted cell number within each subset before computing true diversity and Gini coefficients with the tcR R package. The overlap coefficient, calculated on TCRB nucleotide sequences, was used to measure repertoire sharing. Here the immuneACCESS table is served through TCRdb, limited to in-frame sequences with V and J called. Missing clones are a known gap in these copies; in checked studies unresolved V genes cover under half, and the rest lacks a known reason. The D gene and trimming were derived from the DNA, and the V and J assignments and clone size from that table. The table for this sample lists about 240,000 clones; 25% to 30% of them were counted only once. 4% of the sample is in the top ten clones.

As for this clone: Its cognate antigen has yet to be identified. There are no base qualities to consult, and no much larger clone falls within one base.

CDR1 and CDR2, looked up from the germline V gene, are SGHTA and FQGNSA. Germline trimming: 1 base from V, 8 bases from J; junction bases outside gene matches: 5. The CDR3 starts with the cysteine, ends with the phenylalanine, and has 16 residues. The read is trimmed to its CDR3 DNA, 48 bases read in frame from base 1. The sequenced sample consisted of central memory CD4+ T cells from blood. The chain is assembled from TRBV7-2 and TRBJ2-1; 13 of the junction bases match TRBD2. The TCR originated in a man aged 30 to 39 in good health. Here is the DNA: TGTGCCAGCAGCTTAGGACTAGCGGGAGGCTCGGATGAGCAGTTCTTC. The translation is CASSLGLAGGSDEQFF.